This TCR beta chain was sequenced for a study of OX40 agonist ivuxolimab in advanced cancers. The wider study: A mean age of around 60 years, range roughly 23 to 85, was recorded, and over 65% were male. Patients with prior anti-PD-1, anti-PD-L1 or anti-CTLA-4 therapy were eligible; approximately 37% had some. Partial responses were recorded for three patients, including one with hepatocellular carcinoma and two with cutaneous melanoma.

Germline lookup yields CDR1 SGHAT and CDR2 FQNNGV. J was trimmed by 3 bases and V by 0 bases; bases with no gene match: 14. The CDR3 extends over 19 amino acids. Assay: immunoSEQ multiplex PCR; the TCRdb copy retains only in-frame clones and omits some. Counted here are tens of thousands of clones, 80% to 90% occurring once; the ten biggest clones make up roughly 12%. Sequencing used CD4+ or CD8+ T cells sorted from blood, obtained in a trial of the OX40 agonist ivuxolimab. This sequence joins TRBV11-2 and TRBJ2-5, with TRBD2 matching 9 bases. The clonotype was recovered from an adult with an advanced solid tumor such as melanoma, head and neck, liver or kidney cancer. Here the CDR3 DNA reads TGTGCCAGCAGCTTAGATTGGGTCGGCGTTAGCGGGAGTGAAGAGACCCAGTACTTC. Translation: CASSLDWVGVSGSEETQYF.